This entry lists 7 T cell receptor beta chains sequenced from one sample in a study of blood T cell repertoires in COVID-19. The table came from immunoSEQ multiplex PCR; TCRdb's copy has only in-frame clones and leaves some out. The repertoire holds about 170,000 clones, with roughly 83% as singletons. Sequencing was done on a sample of peripheral blood. The receptor source for this set is a woman aged 80 or over with active or convalescent COVID-19.

The rearrangement links TRBV6-5 to TRBJ1-5; no reliable D call. Germline V CDR1 and CDR2: MNHEY, SVGAGI. The V gene lost 4 bases and the J gene lost 2 bases, with 6 bases spanning the gap. The CDR3 extends over 13 amino acids. CDR3 residues: CASSSLGNQPQHF. In nucleotides, the CDR3 is TGTGCCAGCAGTTCTCTCGGCAATCAGCCCCAGCATTTT.

The V gene is TRBV4-1, the J gene TRBJ1-1; possibly TRBD1 for D (5 bases). There are 13 residues in the CDR3. V was pared by 4 bases and J by 5 bases, with 11 bases between. From germline, CDR1 is MGHRA and CDR2 YSYEKL. CDR3 nucleotides: TGCGCCAGCAGCCTATCAGGGTCTACTGAAGCTTTCTTT. Protein: CASSLSGSTEAFF.

V is TRBV6-5 and J is TRBJ2-7; 8 bases are a match to TRBD2. The CDR3 spans 13 residues. Germline-derived CDR1 and CDR2 are MNHEY and SVGAGI. Germline trimming cut 8 bases from V and 2 bases from J; bases unmatched to any gene: 5. The CDR3: CASWSGGTYEQYF. The CDR3 DNA is TGTGCCAGCTGGAGCGGGGGCACCTACGAGCAGTACTTC.

J is TRBJ2-2 and V is TRBV7-2, with 8 bases matching TRBD1. CDR3 length: 15 residues. With V trimmed by 6 bases and J by 6 bases, 9 bases remained unmatched. In germline, CDR1 is SGHTA, CDR2 FQGNSA. The CDR3 here is CASRADRGRAGELFF. The CDR3 DNA reads TGTGCCAGCAGAGCCGACAGGGGACGGGCCGGGGAGCTGTTTTTT.

This sequence joins TRBV7-9 and TRBJ1-3; tentative D call: TRBD1 (5 bases). This CDR3 is built from 14 residues. V was cut by 4 bases and J by 4 bases, with 11 bases left in between. Germline CDR1 SEHNR, CDR2 FQNEAQ (reference sequence). The CDR3 spells CASSWGRVGNTIYF. For the CDR3, the DNA is TGTGCCAGCAGCTGGGGCAGGGTGGGAAACACCATATATTTT.

V usage is TRBV19 and J usage is TRBJ1-3; 8 bases are a match to TRBD1. The ends lost 1 base at V and 2 bases at J; junction bases unmatched: 10. Germline-derived CDR1 and CDR2 are LNHDA and SQIVND (reference sequence). This CDR3 contains 18 residues. CDR3 in amino acids: CASSIGGGQGSAGNTIYF. CDR3 nucleotide sequence: TGTGCCAGTAGTATAGGGGGCGGACAGGGAAGTGCTGGAAACACCATATATTTT.

The chain uses TRBV12-3 or TRBV12-4 and TRBJ2-7, with a possible D match to TRBD2 (6 bases). Trimming pared 5 bases from V and 3 bases from J, leaving 8 bases between. The CDR3 has 12 residues. CDR3: CASSEGLYEQYF. The CDR3 DNA follows: TGTGCCAGCAGTGAGGGACTCTACGAGCAGTACTTC.